Following are 2 T cell receptor beta chains from one sample sequenced in a study of T cells after yellow fever vaccination. TCRdb independently ran MiXCR on the 5' RACE reads; one entry per CDR3 protein. The data show 240,000 or so distinct CDR3 sequences, 6.9% seen once. The material was CD4+ T cells sorted from PBMCs, obtained 15 days after the yellow fever booster vaccination. Receptors were obtained from a man aged 25 to 45 who received the YFV17D yellow fever vaccine.

The chain uses TRBV6-2 or TRBV6-3 and TRBJ2-4; D is undetermined. This CDR3 contains 15 residues. Trimming removed 0 bases from V and 0 bases from J, with 6 bases in between. Per the germline V gene, CDR1 is MNHEY and CDR2 is SVGEGT. The CDR3: CASSYSILAKNIQYF. DNA for the CDR3: TGTGCCAGCAGTTACTCGATCCTAGCCAAAAACATTCAGTACTTC.

In this sample, this clonotype turned up many times. The chain links TRBV5-1 to TRBJ2-7, with D possibly TRBD1 on 9 matching bases. This CDR3 is 14 amino acids long. Trimming took 4 bases from V and 3 from J, leaving 14 bases between them. CDR1 and CDR2 from the germline V gene are SGHRS and YFSETQ. CDR3 nucleotides: TGCGCCAGCAGCATAGCGGGACAGGGCTACGAGCAGTACTTC. It yields the protein CASSIAGQGYEQYF.